Presented here are 21 T cell receptor beta chains from one specimen sequenced in a study of Ad26.COV2.S vaccination and SARS-CoV-2 variants. Treatment noted: over 15 received Ad26.COV2.S at low or high dose, single or two shots; about 5 received placebo; per-sample allocation not given. At day 63 after the first vaccine or placebo injection, samples were drawn. The table came from immunoSEQ multiplex PCR; TCRdb's copy has only in-frame clones and leaves some out. The sample shows about 480,000 clones, approximately 88% of them seen only once. The sequencing used peripheral blood, collected in a trial of Ad26.COV2.S vaccine versus placebo. The source is a person between 18 and 65 years old who received the Ad26.COV2.S COVID-19 vaccine or a placebo.

The chain combines TRBV24-1 with TRBJ2-1; 11 bases map to TRBD2. There are 16 residues in the CDR3. J gave up 7 bases and V 4 bases, and 8 bases lay outside the gene matches. Germline V gives CDR1 KGHDR, CDR2 SFDVKD. This CDR3 is CATSDLLAGGANEQFF. The DNA for the CDR3 is TGTGCCACCAGTGACCTCCTAGCGGGAGGCGCTAATGAGCAGTTCTTC.

The chain uses TRBV5-1 and TRBJ1-2; 7 bases map to TRBD1. Germline lookup yields CDR1 SGHRS and CDR2 YFSETQ. The CDR3 runs to 12 residues. The V gene end was trimmed by 1 base and the J gene end by 9 bases; junction bases not matched to a gene: 3. Here the CDR3 reads CASSLPGGSYTF. As DNA, the CDR3 is TGCGCCAGCAGCTTGCCAGGGGGAAGCTACACCTTC.

The chain uses TRBV5-4 and TRBJ2-2; D may be TRBD2 (5 bases). The CDR3 totals 16 residues. V was pared by 2 bases and J by 2 bases, with 13 bases between. Germline loops: CDR1 SGHNT, CDR2 YYREEE (reference sequence). CDR3 nucleotides: TGTGCCAGCAGCTTAGGCGGGTTATCTAACACCGGGGAGCTGTTTTTT. Translation: CASSLGGLSNTGELFF.

This clone occurred once. The chain is built from TRBV16 and TRBJ2-2, with TRBD1 as a possible D gene (6 bases). This CDR3 contains 16 residues. Germline V CDR1 and CDR2: KGHSY, FQNENV. Trimming pared 4 bases from V and 2 bases from J, leaving 14 bases between. CDR3 in amino acids: CASSRTGHANTGELFF. The DNA for the CDR3 is TGTGCCAGCAGCCGTACAGGGCATGCTAACACCGGGGAGCTGTTTTTT.

The rearrangement joins TRBV18 to TRBJ2-1; 8 bases are a match to TRBD1. The CDR3 length is 11 residues. In germline, CDR1 is KGHSH, CDR2 LQKENI. V shed 9 bases and J 9 bases; nucleotides not matched to a gene: 4. CDR3 nucleotide sequence: TGTGCCAGTTTACAGGGGGGTGAGCAGTTCTTC. Translation gives CASLQGGEQFF. Drawing the rest from reference TRBV18 and TRBJ2-1, the complete variable domain is NAGVMQNPRHLVRRRGQEARLRCSPMKGHSHVYWYRQLPEEGLKFMVYLQKENIIDESGMPKERFSAEFPKEGPSILRIQQVVRGDSAAYFCASLQGGEQFFGPGTRLTVL.

This sequence joins TRBV12-5 and TRBJ2-1; 8 positions match TRBD2. Germline assignment: CDR1 LGHNT and CDR2 FRNRAP. The V segment lost 0 bases and the J segment 8 bases; nucleotides outside the gene matches: 6. CDR3 length equals 15 residues. This chain's CDR3 is CASGLVAGATHEQFF. The CDR3 coding sequence is TGTGCTAGTGGTTTGGTAGCGGGAGCGACCCATGAGCAGTTCTTC. Variable domain in full (rest from reference TRBV12-5 and TRBJ2-1): DARVTQTPRHKVTEMGQEVTMRCQPILGHNTVFWYRQTMMQGLELLAYFRNRAPLDDSGMPKDRFSAEMPDATLATLKIQPSEPRDSAVYFCASGLVAGATHEQFFGPGTRLTVL.

The gene calls are TRBV5-8 and TRBJ1-2; D is unresolved. Trimming left V 4 bases short and J 4 bases short, with 2 bases between. Germline-derived CDR1 and CDR2 are SGHTS and YDEGEE. This CDR3 contains 10 residues. CDR3 amino acids: CASSPYGYTF. The CDR3, as DNA: TGTGCCAGCAGCCCCTATGGCTACACCTTC.

This clone was seen a single time. This chain uses TRBV10-3 with TRBJ2-5; D call uncertain. The V end was cut by 0 bases, the J end by 6 bases, with 5 bases between. Germline-derived CDR1 and CDR2 are ENHRY and SYGVKD. This CDR3 is built from 12 residues. Here the CDR3 DNA reads TGTGCCATCAGTGAGTCTCCCCAGACCCAGTACTTC. It yields the protein CAISESPQTQYF.

The chain joins TRBV3-1 (or the pseudogene TRBV3-2) to TRBJ2-7, with unresolved D. CDR1 LGHDT and CDR2 YNNKEL come from the germline V gene (reference sequence). V shed 4 bases and J shed 1 base, with 14 bases lying between them. The CDR3 spans 15 residues. The CDR3, as DNA: TGTGCCAGCAGCCCCAAAAAGTACCCGTCCTACGAGCAGTACTTC. Its protein is CASSPKKYPSYEQYF.

This clone was detected a few times. The J gene is TRBJ1-4, the V gene TRBV4-1; D gene unclear. The V gene lost 4 bases and the J gene lost 4 bases, with 10 bases spanning the gap. Germline V gives CDR1 MGHRA, CDR2 YSYEKL. This CDR3 region has 14 residues. CDR3 in DNA: TGCGCCAGCAGCCTGGACGGCCGTAATGAAAAACTGTTTTTT. It yields the protein CASSLDGRNEKLFF.

The chain combines TRBV30 with TRBJ1-1; 7 bases fit TRBD1. The CDR3 totals 14 residues. The V gene end was trimmed by 2 bases and the J gene end by 2 bases; junction bases not matched to a gene: 5. Germline lookup yields CDR1 GTSNPN and CDR2 SVGIG (reference sequence). Written as DNA, the CDR3 is TGTGCCTGGAGTCAGGGACAGAAAAACACTGAAGCTTTCTTT. This encodes CAWSQGQKNTEAFF.

The rearrangement uses TRBV5-1 and TRBJ2-1; TRBD2 aligns across 8 bases. CDR3 size: 16 residues. Losses at the gene ends were 5 bases for V and 6 bases for J; bases not matched to a gene: 13. Per the germline V gene, CDR1 is SGHRS and CDR2 is YFSETQ. The chain's CDR3 is CASSRVGGRSGNEQFF. CDR3 coding DNA: TGCGCCAGCAGTCGGGTTGGCGGGAGGTCAGGCAATGAGCAGTTCTTC.

J is TRBJ2-1 and V is TRBV19; 7 bases match TRBD2. This CDR3 is built from 13 residues. The trim removed 3 bases at V and 10 bases at J, leaving 6 bases unmatched. CDR1 and CDR2 from the germline V gene are LNHDA and SQIVND (reference sequence). CDR3 nucleotides: TGTGCCAGTAGTATTGGTGGGGGGGGAGAGCAGTTCTTC. It yields the protein CASSIGGGGEQFF.

The V and J genes are TRBV9 and TRBJ1-1, with 7 positions matching TRBD1. The CDR3 covers 15 residues. With V trimmed by 1 base and J by 0 bases, 3 bases remained unmatched. CDR1 is SGDLS and CDR2 is YYNGEE in the germline V gene. CDR3 region: CASSVRGQLNTEAFF. In nucleotides, the CDR3 is TGTGCCAGCAGCGTACGGGGACAGTTGAACACTGAAGCTTTCTTT.

The chain couples TRBV7-2 to TRBJ2-1; 9 bases agree with TRBD2. The V gene's germline CDR1 is SGHTA and CDR2 FQGNSA. The CDR3 spans 16 residues. V gave up 1 base and J gave up 7 bases; unmatched junction bases: 8. The CDR3 DNA reads TGTGCCAGCAGCTTAGGAGTTAGCGGGAGTCGGAATGAGCAGTTCTTC. Amino acid sequence: CASSLGVSGSRNEQFF.

This clone is a singleton in its sample. The genes are TRBV12-5 and TRBJ2-3; TRBD1 is a possible D gene (6 bases). CDR1 LGHNT and CDR2 FRNRAP come from the germline V gene. The CDR3 is 13 residues long. V lost 4 bases and J 4 bases, leaving 9 bases between the germline ends. In DNA, the CDR3 is TGTGCTAGTGGTTCAGGGGTTGCAGATACGCAGTATTTT. Its translation is CASGSGVADTQYF.

The chain uses TRBV15 and TRBJ2-1, with D hard to call. This CDR3 is built from 13 residues. Germline V gene lookup returns CDR1 LNHNV and CDR2 YYDKDF (reference sequence). The V gene lost 1 base and the J gene lost 6 bases, with 7 bases spanning the gap. CDR3 in DNA: TGTGCCACCAGCAGAGGAAGTCGCAATGAGCAGTTCTTC. Amino acids: CATSRGSRNEQFF.

The gene calls are TRBV28 and TRBJ2-3; possibly TRBD1 for D (6 bases). The germline V and J ends were trimmed by 6 bases and 0 bases, with 13 bases remaining between them. CDR1 and CDR2 from the germline V gene are MDHEN and SYDVKM. The CDR3 consists of 15 residues. This CDR3 is CASSGTRGSTDTQYF. The DNA for the CDR3 is TGTGCCAGCAGCGGGACGAGGGGGAGCACAGATACGCAGTATTTT.

This clone was observed once. The V call is TRBV20-1, the J call TRBJ2-5, with 9 bases identical to TRBD2. Trimming cost V 3 bases and J 4 bases; bases outside gene matches: 9. This CDR3 is 15 amino acids long. The V gene's germline CDR1 is DFQATT and CDR2 SNEGSKA (reference sequence). The CDR3: CSASLREGFGETQYF. Here the CDR3 DNA reads TGCAGTGCTAGTCTGCGGGAGGGTTTTGGAGAGACCCAGTACTTC.

The rearrangement uses TRBV9 and TRBJ1-4; D may be TRBD1 (5 bases). Trimming left V 4 bases short and J 8 bases short, with 18 bases between. Germline V gives CDR1 SGDLS, CDR2 YYNGEE. The CDR3 spans 15 residues. This chain's CDR3 is CASSPSVTGGEKLFF. In nucleotides, the CDR3 is TGTGCCAGCAGCCCCTCCGTGACCGGGGGAGAAAAACTGTTTTTT.

The V and J genes are TRBV29-1 and TRBJ1-1; weak D call: TRBD1 (6 bases). The CDR3 totals 12 residues. Germline V lookup: CDR1 SQVTM, CDR2 ANQGSEA. The CDR3: CSIRGAGLEAFF. CDR3 in DNA: TGCAGTATTAGGGGGGCAGGGCTTGAAGCTTTCTTT.